This is a list of T cell receptor beta chains from one sample in a study of blood T cell repertoires in COVID-19. Sequenced by immunoSEQ multiplex PCR; TCRdb stores in-frame clones only, minus some. Of about 250,000 clones in the sample, about 85% were seen once. Sequenced: peripheral blood. The source is a young man with active or convalescent COVID-19. Both conserved end residues are part of each CDR3.

>TRBJ1-4|TRBV5-1
CASSLLGDNEKLFF
>TRBJ1-4|TRBV4-3
CASSPGTGATNEKLFF
>TRBJ2-2|TRBV5-1
CASSLDPSGELFF
>TRBJ1-1|TRBV5-1
CASSLGQGASTEAFF
>TRBJ1-1|TRBV18
CASSRQGQNTEAFF
>TRBJ2-3|TRBV5-1
CASSDGQYSTDTQYF
>TRBJ1-2|TRBV28
CASRRDAYGYTF
>TRBJ1-1|TRBV29-1
CSVEGSFTRSEAFF
>TRBJ2-3|TRBV20-1
CSATGTDTQYF
>TRBJ1-2|TRBV14
CASSRGGYYGYTF
>TRBJ1-4|TRBV9
CASSVWPGQGGLGEKLFF
>TRBJ1-1|TRBV15
CATSIFPGGRGDTEAFF
>TRBJ2-1|TRBV28
CASRGTSGVYNEQFF
>TRBJ2-7|TRBV28
CASRGLRKRYEQYF
>TRBJ1-2|TRBV12-5
CASGLARGGYTF
>TRBJ1-2|TRBV19
CATERYGYTF
>TRBJ2-7|TRBV28
CASSLLTGTGPDEQYF
>TRBJ1-1|TRBV2
CASSASGTTAFF
>TRBJ1-1|TRBV7-9
CASREDSYTEAFF
>TRBJ2-7|TRBV19
CASARRGGSYEQYF
>TRBJ2-7|TRBV27
CASSFTQGSRDEQYF
>TRBJ2-7|TRBV5-1
CASSLTGGLIYEQYF
>TRBJ2-4|TRBV5-1
CASSFGLAGALAKNIQYF
>TRBJ1-2|TRBV19
CASSIGQGVGYTF
>TRBJ2-7|TRBV27
CASSGARGESYEQYF
>TRBJ2-5|TRBV6-5
CASSREETQYF